A selection of T cell receptor beta chains follows, all from one sample in a study of shared clonotypes between healthy human individuals. TCRdb keeps only in-frame clones here, not all; method: immunoSEQ multiplex PCR. Found here are 2 million to 3 million clones, approximately 94% of them singletons; the top ten hold about 0.34%. Material: naive CD4+ T cells from PBMCs. The source is a man between 18 and 35 years old in good health. Some clones in this sample may be carry-over from other donors' samples. CDR3s include the opening cysteine and the closing phenylalanine or tryptophan. The D gene is left open where the match is weak. Clone size is shown for a subset of rows, as once, few, many or a class of expanded clone.

abundance	j_gene	v_gene	d_gene	CDR3nt	CDR3aa
.	TRBJ2-3	TRBV29-1	TRBD1	TGCAGCGCCACGACAGGGGCGAACACAGATACGCAGTATTTT	CSATTGANTDTQYF
once	TRBJ2-2	TRBV18	.	TGTGCCAGCTCACCACCCCCCGGGGAGCTGTTTTTT	CASSPPPGELFF
once	TRBJ2-7	TRBV6-5	TRBD1	TGTGCCAGCAGTCCCCGGACAGGTAACCCCTACGAGCAGTACTTC	CASSPRTGNPYEQYF
.	TRBJ2-1	TRBV5-1	.	TGCGCCAGCAGTGTCGGGAGTTTGTACAATGAGCAGTTCTTC	CASSVGSLYNEQFF
once	TRBJ1-2	TRBV6-5	TRBD1	TGTGCCAGCAGCCTGACAGGGGTTTCCTATGGCTACACCTTC	CASSLTGVSYGYTF
.	TRBJ2-5	TRBV21-1	.	TGTGCCAGCAGCCCGAACCCCCAAGAGACCCAGTACTTC	CASSPNPQETQYF
.	TRBJ1-5	TRBV20-1	.	TGCAGTGCTACACCAGGCGGGCCCCAGCATTTT	CSATPGGPQHF
once	TRBJ2-3	TRBV5-1	.	TGCGCCAGCAGCTTGGCGGGAGTCCCCACAGATACGCAGTATTTT	CASSLAGVPTDTQYF
.	TRBJ1-2	TRBV5-1	.	TGCGCCAGCAGCTTAATACAGGACCCGGGGGGCTACACCTTC	CASSLIQDPGGYTF
.	TRBJ2-2	TRBV10-3	.	TGTGCCATCAGTGTCGGGGGCAGCACAAACTGGAACACCGGGGAGCTGTTTTTT	CAISVGGSTNWNTGELFF
.	TRBJ2-3	TRBV28	.	TGTGCCAGCAATAGGCCCCCCAATACGCAGTATTTT	CASNRPPNTQYF
.	TRBJ1-1	TRBV30	.	TGTGCCTGGAGCCCGCTGATACAAAAGAACACTGAAGCTTTCTTT	CAWSPLIQKNTEAFF
.	TRBJ1-4	TRBV27	TRBD1	TGTGCCAGCAGTTTATGGACAGGGGGTATCGAAAAACTGTTTTTT	CASSLWTGGIEKLFF
.	TRBJ1-1	TRBV6-6	TRBD1	TGTGCCAGCAGTACCGCCCGGGACAGCACTGAAGCTTTCTTT	CASSTARDSTEAFF
.	TRBJ1-5	TRBV7-2	TRBD1	TGTGCCAGCAGCTGGGACAGGGCCAGGCAGCCCCAGCATTTT	CASSWDRARQPQHF
.	TRBJ2-3	TRBV5-4	TRBD2	TGTGCCAGCAGCCCCCGGACTAGCGGGAATACAGATACGCAGTATTTT	CASSPRTSGNTDTQYF
.	TRBJ2-3	TRBV7-8	.	TGTGCCAGCAGCTCCTCAAGTTGGAAAGGAGGCACAGATACGCAGTATTTT	CASSSSSWKGGTDTQYF
once	TRBJ2-1	TRBV9	TRBD2	TGTGCCAGCAGTCGGGCAAAGAAGGGACTAGCAGGTGACGTTGGGTACAATGAGCAGTTCTTC	CASSRAKKGLAGDVGYNEQFF
.	TRBJ2-2	TRBV6-1	.	TGTGCCAGCAGTTTACAGGCGGCTCAGGCCGGGGAGCTGTTTTTT	CASSLQAAQAGELFF
.	TRBJ2-3	TRBV4-3	.	TGCGCCAGCAGCCCACGGACCAGGCTCTCCCGCACAGATACGCAGTATTTT	CASSPRTRLSRTDTQYF
.	TRBJ2-1	TRBV9	TRBD2	TGTGCCAGCAGCGGATACGAACTAGCGGGAATTGTCAATGAGCAGTTCTTC	CASSGYELAGIVNEQFF
once	TRBJ2-7	TRBV28	TRBD1	TGTGCCAGCTGGGACAGGGGCAACTACGAGCAGTACTTC	CASWDRGNYEQYF
.	TRBJ2-7	TRBV10-3	.	TGTGCCATCAGTGAGAGCAGTACCTTGAACGAGCAGTACTTC	CAISESSTLNEQYF
.	TRBJ2-1	TRBV7-4	TRBD1	TGTGCCAGCAGCAAGACAGGGGAAAATTCCTACAATGAGCAGTTCTTC	CASSKTGENSYNEQFF
.	TRBJ1-2	TRBV19	.	TGTGCCAGTAGGGACATCGCCCGGGCTAACTATGGCTACACCTTC	CASRDIARANYGYTF
.	TRBJ1-1	TRBV6-5	TRBD1	TGTGCCAGCAAATCACAGGGGACGAACACTGAAGCTTTCTTT	CASKSQGTNTEAFF